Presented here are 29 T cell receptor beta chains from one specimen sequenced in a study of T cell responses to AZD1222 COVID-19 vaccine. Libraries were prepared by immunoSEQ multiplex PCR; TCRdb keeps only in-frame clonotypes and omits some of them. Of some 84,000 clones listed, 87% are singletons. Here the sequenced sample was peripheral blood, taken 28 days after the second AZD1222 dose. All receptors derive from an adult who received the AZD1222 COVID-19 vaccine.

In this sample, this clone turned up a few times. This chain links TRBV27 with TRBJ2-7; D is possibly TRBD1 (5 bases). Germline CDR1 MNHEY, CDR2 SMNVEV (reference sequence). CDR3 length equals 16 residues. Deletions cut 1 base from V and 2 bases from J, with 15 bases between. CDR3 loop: CASSLLRRAGTYEQYF. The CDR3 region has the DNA TGTGCCAGCAGTTTATTGCGTCGGGCAGGGACCTACGAGCAGTACTTC.

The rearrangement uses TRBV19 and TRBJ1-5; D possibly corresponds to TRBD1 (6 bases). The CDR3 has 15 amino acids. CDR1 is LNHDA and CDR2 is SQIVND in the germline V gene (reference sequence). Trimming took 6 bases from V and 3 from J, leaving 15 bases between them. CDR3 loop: CASRRQTGPNQPQHF. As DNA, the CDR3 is TGTGCCAGTAGACGACAGACAGGCCCCAATCAGCCCCAGCATTTT.

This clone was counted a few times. The CDR3 DNA reads as TGTGCCAGTCAAGGGTTGGGGCGCTCCTACGAGCAGTACTTC. Amino acids: CASQGLGRSYEQYF. The genes are TRBV28 and TRBJ2-7, with a tentative D call TRBD1 (5 bases). Trimming pared 9 bases from V and 0 bases from J, leaving 15 bases between. The CDR3 has 14 residues. Per the germline V gene, CDR1 is MDHEN and CDR2 is SYDVKM.

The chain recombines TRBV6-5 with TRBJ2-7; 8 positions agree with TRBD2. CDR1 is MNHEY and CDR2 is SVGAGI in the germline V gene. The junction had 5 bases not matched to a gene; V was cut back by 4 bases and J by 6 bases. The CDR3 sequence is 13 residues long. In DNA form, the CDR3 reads TGTGCCAGCAGTTTTGGCGGGGGGTTCGAGCAGTACTTC. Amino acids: CASSFGGGFEQYF.

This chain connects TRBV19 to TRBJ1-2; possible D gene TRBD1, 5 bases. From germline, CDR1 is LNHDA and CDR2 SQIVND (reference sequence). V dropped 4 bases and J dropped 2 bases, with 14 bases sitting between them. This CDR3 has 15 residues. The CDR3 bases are TGTGCCAGTAGTACAACGTCAGGGATAAACTATGGCTACACCTTC. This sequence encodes CASSTTSGINYGYTF. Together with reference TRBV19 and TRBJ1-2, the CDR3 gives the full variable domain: DGGITQSPKYLFRKEGQNVTLSCEQNLNHDAMYWYRQDPGQGLRLIYYSQIVNDFQKGDIAEGYSVSREKKESFPLTVTSAQKNPTAFYLCASSTTSGINYGYTFGSGTRLTVV.

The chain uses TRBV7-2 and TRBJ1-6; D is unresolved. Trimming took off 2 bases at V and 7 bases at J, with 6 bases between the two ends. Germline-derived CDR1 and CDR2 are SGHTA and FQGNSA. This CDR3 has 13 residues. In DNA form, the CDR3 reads TGTGCCAGCAGCTTATGGGAAAATTCACCCCTCCACTTT. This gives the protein CASSLWENSPLHF.

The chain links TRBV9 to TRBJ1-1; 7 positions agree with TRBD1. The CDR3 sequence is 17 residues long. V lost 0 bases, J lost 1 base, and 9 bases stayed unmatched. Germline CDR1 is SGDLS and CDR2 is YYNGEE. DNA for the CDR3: TGTGCCAGCAGCGTAGGTCCGAACAGGGGCCGGAACACTGAAGCTTTCTTT. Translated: CASSVGPNRGRNTEAFF.

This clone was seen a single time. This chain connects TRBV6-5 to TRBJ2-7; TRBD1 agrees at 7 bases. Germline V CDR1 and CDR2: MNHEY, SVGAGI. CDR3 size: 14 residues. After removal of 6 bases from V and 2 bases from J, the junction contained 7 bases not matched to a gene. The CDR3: CASSSGTATYEQYF. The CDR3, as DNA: TGTGCCAGCAGCTCCGGGACAGCTACCTACGAGCAGTACTTC.

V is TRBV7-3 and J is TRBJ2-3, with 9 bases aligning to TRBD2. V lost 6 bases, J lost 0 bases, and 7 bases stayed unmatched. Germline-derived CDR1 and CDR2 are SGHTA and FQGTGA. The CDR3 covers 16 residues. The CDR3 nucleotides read TGTGCCAGCAGTTTCCTACTAGCGGGTAGCACAGATACGCAGTATTTT. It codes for CASSFLLAGSTDTQYF.

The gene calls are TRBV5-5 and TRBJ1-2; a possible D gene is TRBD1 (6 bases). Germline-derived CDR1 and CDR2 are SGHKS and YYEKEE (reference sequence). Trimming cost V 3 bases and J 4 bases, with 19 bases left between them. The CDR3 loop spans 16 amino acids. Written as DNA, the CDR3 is TGTGCCAGCAGCTCGCAGTCGGGGGCTGCGAGCTATGGCTACACCTTC. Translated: CASSSQSGAASYGYTF.

The CDR3 spells CATSRGVTSVYEQYF. CDR3 sequence (DNA): TGTGCCACCAGCAGAGGGGTGACTAGCGTATACGAGCAGTACTTC. This sequence joins TRBV15 and TRBJ2-7; TRBD2 aligns across 8 bases. After removal of 1 base from V and 4 bases from J, the junction contained 6 bases not matched to a gene. Germline loops: CDR1 LNHNV, CDR2 YYDKDF (reference sequence). This CDR3 comprises 15 residues. Supplemented by reference TRBV15 and TRBJ2-7, the full variable domain reads DAMVIQNPRYQVTQFGKPVTLSCSQTLNHNVMYWYQQKSSQAPKLLFHYYDKDFNNEADTPDNFQSRRPNTSFCFLDIRSPGLGDTAMYLCATSRGVTSVYEQYFGPGTRLTVT.

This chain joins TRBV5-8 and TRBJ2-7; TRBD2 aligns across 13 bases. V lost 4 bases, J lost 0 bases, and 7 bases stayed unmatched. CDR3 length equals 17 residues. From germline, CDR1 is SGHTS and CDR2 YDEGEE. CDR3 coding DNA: TGTGCCAGCAGCATAGGACTAGCGGGGGCGAGCTCCTACGAGCAGTACTTC. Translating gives CASSIGLAGASSYEQYF. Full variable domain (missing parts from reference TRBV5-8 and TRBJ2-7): EAGVTQSPTHLIKTRGQQATLRCSPISGHTSVYWYQQALGLGLQFLLWYDEGEERNRGNFPPRFSGRQFPNYSSELNVNALELEDSALYLCASSIGLAGASSYEQYFGPGTRLTVT.

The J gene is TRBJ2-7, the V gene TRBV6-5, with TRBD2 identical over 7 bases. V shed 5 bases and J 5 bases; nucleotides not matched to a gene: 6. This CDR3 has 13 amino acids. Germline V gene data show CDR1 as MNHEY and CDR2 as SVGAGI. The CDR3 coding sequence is TGTGCCAGCAGTAGGACTAGAGGCAACGAGCAGTACTTC. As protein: CASSRTRGNEQYF.

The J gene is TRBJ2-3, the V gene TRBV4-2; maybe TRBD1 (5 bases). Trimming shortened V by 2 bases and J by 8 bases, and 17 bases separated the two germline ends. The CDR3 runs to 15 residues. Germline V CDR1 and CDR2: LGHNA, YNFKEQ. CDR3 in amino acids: CASSQNQRQTSTQYF. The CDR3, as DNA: TGTGCCAGCAGCCAAAACCAGAGACAGACATCTACGCAGTATTTT.

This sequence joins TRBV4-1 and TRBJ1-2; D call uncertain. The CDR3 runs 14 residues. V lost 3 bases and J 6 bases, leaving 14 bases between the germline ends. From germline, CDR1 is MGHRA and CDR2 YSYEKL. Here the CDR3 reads CASSQHGGGNGYTF. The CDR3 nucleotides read TGCGCCAGCAGCCAGCATGGAGGAGGTAATGGCTACACCTTC.

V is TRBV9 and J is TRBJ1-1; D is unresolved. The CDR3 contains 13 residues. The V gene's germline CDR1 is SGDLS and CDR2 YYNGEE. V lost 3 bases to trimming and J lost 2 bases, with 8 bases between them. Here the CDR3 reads CASSATTNTEAFF. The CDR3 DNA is TGTGCCAGCAGCGCGACAACAAACACTGAAGCTTTCTTT.

CDR3: CASGGGQGRNQPQHF. The CDR3 DNA follows: TGTGCCTCGGGGGGAGGACAGGGACGGAATCAGCCCCAGCATTTT. The chain couples TRBV6-5 to TRBJ1-5; TRBD1 agrees at 8 bases. The CDR3 covers 15 residues. Germline lookup yields CDR1 MNHEY and CDR2 SVGAGI. V trimming: 11 bases; J trimming: 4 bases; junction bases outside the gene matches: 13.

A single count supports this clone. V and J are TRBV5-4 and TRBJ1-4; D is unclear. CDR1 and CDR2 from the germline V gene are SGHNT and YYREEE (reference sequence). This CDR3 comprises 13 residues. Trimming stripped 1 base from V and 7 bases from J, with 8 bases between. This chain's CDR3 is CASSLRGGEKLFF. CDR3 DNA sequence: TGTGCCAGCAGCTTGCGTGGAGGTGAAAAACTGTTTTTT.

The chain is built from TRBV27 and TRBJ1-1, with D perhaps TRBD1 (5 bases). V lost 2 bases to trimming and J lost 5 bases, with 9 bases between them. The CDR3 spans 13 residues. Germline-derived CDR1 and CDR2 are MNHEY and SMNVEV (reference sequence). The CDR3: CASSLLRETEAFF. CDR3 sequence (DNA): TGTGCCAGCAGTTTACTCAGGGAGACTGAAGCTTTCTTT.

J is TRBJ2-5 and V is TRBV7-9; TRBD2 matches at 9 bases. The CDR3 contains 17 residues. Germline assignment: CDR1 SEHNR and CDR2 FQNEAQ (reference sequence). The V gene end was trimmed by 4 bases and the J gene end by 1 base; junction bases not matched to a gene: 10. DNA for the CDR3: TGTGCCAGCAGCTCCCTCGGCAAGCGGGGGGTCCAAGAGACCCAGTACTTC. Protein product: CASSSLGKRGVQETQYF.

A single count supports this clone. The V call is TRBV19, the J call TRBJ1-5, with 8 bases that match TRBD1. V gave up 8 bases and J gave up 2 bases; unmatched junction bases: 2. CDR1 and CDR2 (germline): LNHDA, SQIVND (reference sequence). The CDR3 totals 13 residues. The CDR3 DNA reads TGTGCCAGTGACAGGGGTGGCAATCAGCCCCAGCATTTT. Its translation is CASDRGGNQPQHF.

CDR3 sequence: CASSPFRGLSYEQYF. The CDR3 DNA is TGTGCCAGCTCACCATTCCGGGGCCTCTCCTACGAGCAGTACTTC. The chain has TRBV18 and TRBJ2-7; possibly TRBD1 or TRBD2 for D (5 bases each). CDR3 size: 15 residues. Deletions cut 2 bases from V and 0 bases from J, with 11 bases between. Per the germline V gene, CDR1 is KGHSH and CDR2 is LQKENI.

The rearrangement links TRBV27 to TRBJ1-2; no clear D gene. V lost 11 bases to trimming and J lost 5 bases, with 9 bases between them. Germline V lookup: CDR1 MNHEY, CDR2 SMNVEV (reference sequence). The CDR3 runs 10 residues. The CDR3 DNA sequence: TGTGCCCCCCGGGTTTATGGCTACACCTTC. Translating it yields CAPRVYGYTF.

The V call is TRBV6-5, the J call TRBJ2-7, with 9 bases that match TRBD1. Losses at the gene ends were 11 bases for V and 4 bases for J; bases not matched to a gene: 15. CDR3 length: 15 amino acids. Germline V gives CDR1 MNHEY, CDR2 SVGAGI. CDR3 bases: TGTGCCGTTGGAGGAGGCCCGGGACAGGGATACGAGCAGTACTTC. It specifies CAVGGGPGQGYEQYF.

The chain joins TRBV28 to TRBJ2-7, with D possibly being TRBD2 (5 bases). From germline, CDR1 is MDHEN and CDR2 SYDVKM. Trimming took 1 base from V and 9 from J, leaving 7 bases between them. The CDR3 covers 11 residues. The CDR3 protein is CASSLYRGQYF. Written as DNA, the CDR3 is TGTGCCAGCAGTTTATATCGGGGGCAGTACTTC.

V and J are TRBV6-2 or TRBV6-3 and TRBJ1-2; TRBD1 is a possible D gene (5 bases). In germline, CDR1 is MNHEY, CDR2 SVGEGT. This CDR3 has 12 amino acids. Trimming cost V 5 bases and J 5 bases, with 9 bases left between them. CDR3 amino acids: CASSPTVYGYTF. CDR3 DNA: TGTGCCAGCAGTCCGACAGTTTATGGCTACACCTTC.

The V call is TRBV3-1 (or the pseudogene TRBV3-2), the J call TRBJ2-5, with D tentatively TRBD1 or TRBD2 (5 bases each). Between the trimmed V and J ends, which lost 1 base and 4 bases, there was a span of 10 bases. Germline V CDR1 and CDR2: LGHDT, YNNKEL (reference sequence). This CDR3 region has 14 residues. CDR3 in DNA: TGTGCCAGCAGCCAAGTAACGAGGGGAGAGACCCAGTACTTC. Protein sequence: CASSQVTRGETQYF.

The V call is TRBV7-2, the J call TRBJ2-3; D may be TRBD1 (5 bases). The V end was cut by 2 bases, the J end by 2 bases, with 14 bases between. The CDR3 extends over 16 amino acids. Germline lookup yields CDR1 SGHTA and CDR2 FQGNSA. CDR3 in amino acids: CASSLLGALVTDTQYF. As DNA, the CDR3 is TGTGCCAGCAGCTTATTAGGGGCACTGGTCACAGATACGCAGTATTTT.

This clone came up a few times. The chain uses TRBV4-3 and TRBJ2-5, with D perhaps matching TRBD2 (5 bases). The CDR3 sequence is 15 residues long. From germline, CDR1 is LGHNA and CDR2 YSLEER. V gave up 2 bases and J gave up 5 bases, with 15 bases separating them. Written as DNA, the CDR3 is TGCGCCAGCAGCCAAACGGCCTTCCCGGGGGAGACCCAGTACTTC. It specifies CASSQTAFPGETQYF.